Following are 24 T cell receptor beta chains from one sample sequenced in a study of blood T cell repertoires in COVID-19. Profiled with immunoSEQ multiplex PCR; TCRdb holds only in-frame clones, not every one. The sample has 470,000 or so clones, approximately 85% seen once. The sequenced sample was peripheral blood. The source of these receptors is a human donor in a cohort sampled during active COVID-19.

This clone turned up a few times. This chain connects TRBV7-3 to TRBJ2-5; 11 nucleotides agree with TRBD2. Trimming removed 5 bases from V and 4 bases from J; junction bases left unmatched: 3. Germline CDR1 is SGHTA and CDR2 is FQGTGA. This CDR3 is 14 amino acids long. The CDR3 region is CASSIAGGAETQYF. The DNA for the CDR3 is TGTGCCAGCAGCATAGCGGGAGGGGCAGAGACCCAGTACTTC. Looking up the rest from reference TRBV7-3 and TRBJ2-5 gives the full variable domain: GAGVSQTPSNKVTEKGKYVELRCDPISGHTALYWYRQSLGQGPEFLIYFQGTGAADDSGLPNDRFFAVRPEGSVSTLKIQRTERGDSAVYLCASSIAGGAETQYFGPGTRLLVL.

The chain has TRBV7-3 and TRBJ2-3, with D perhaps TRBD2 (6 bases). This CDR3 has 15 residues. V dropped 0 bases and J dropped 2 bases, with 9 bases sitting between them. Germline-derived CDR1 and CDR2 are SGHTA and FQGTGA. This CDR3 reads CASSLTGGYTDTQYF. The CDR3, as DNA: TGTGCCAGCAGCTTAACGGGGGGTTACACAGATACGCAGTATTTT.

The CDR3 DNA is TGTGCCAGCAGCTTAATGGGGGCCCCGAACACTGAAGCTTTCTTT. It translates to CASSLMGAPNTEAFF. The chain combines TRBV11-2 with TRBJ1-1; possible D gene TRBD1, 6 bases. The V gene lost 2 bases and the J gene lost 1 base, with 11 bases spanning the gap. CDR1 and CDR2 (germline): SGHAT, FQNNGV. The CDR3 length is 15 residues.

The chain joins TRBV30 to TRBJ2-3, with no clear D. The CDR3 has 13 residues. CDR1 and CDR2 (germline): GTSNPN, SVGIG (reference sequence). Trimming removed 0 bases from V and 6 bases from J, with 10 bases in between. The DNA of the CDR3 is TGTGCCTGGAGTGTGGCGGCGCCTGATACGCAGTATTTT. Translating gives CAWSVAAPDTQYF.

J is TRBJ2-6 and V is TRBV29-1; a weak D match, TRBD1 (5 bases). Looked up from germline, CDR1 is SQVTM and CDR2 is ANQGSEA. The CDR3 is made up of 14 amino acids. Trimming left V 2 bases short and J 4 bases short, with 9 bases between. The CDR3 reads CSVERGSGANVLTF. CDR3 DNA: TGCAGCGTTGAAAGGGGATCCGGGGCCAACGTCCTGACTTTC.

This clone was observed a few times. The chain is built from TRBV16 and TRBJ1-5; possible D gene TRBD1, 5 bases. The V and J ends lost 5 bases and 5 bases respectively, with 10 bases between them. Germline CDR1 KGHSY, CDR2 FQNENV. The CDR3 totals 13 residues. CDR3 residues: CASSSTGDQPQHF. As DNA, the CDR3 is TGTGCCAGCAGCTCTACGGGGGATCAGCCCCAGCATTTT.

The genes are TRBV11-2 and TRBJ2-1; D is perhaps TRBD2 (5 bases). V was trimmed by 2 bases and J by 4 bases, leaving 12 bases between them. This CDR3 is 15 amino acids long. Germline V gene data show CDR1 as SGHAT and CDR2 as FQNNGV. The CDR3 loop is CASSLSEGLYNEQFF. The CDR3 nucleotides read TGTGCCAGCAGCTTAAGTGAGGGCCTTTACAATGAGCAGTTCTTC.

The rearrangement uses TRBV30 and TRBJ1-1, with 7 bases lining up with TRBD1. The germline V gene encodes CDR1 GTSNPN and CDR2 SVGIG (reference sequence). The J segment lost 10 bases and the V segment lost 0 bases, leaving 17 bases of the junction unmatched. The length of the CDR3 is 16 residues. The CDR3 loop reads CAWSVGSAGQSVRAFF. In DNA, the CDR3 is TGTGCCTGGAGTGTTGGGAGCGCGGGACAGTCGGTAAGAGCTTTCTTT.

The J gene is TRBJ1-1, the V gene TRBV25-1, with TRBD1 identical over 7 bases. CDR3 length: 14 residues. After removal of 6 bases from V and 3 bases from J, the junction contained 7 bases not matched to a gene. Germline V gene data show CDR1 as MGHDK and CDR2 as SYGVNS. CDR3 nucleotide sequence: TGTGCCAGCAGGGGGGACAGACGGGACACTGAAGCTTTCTTT. Protein sequence: CASRGDRRDTEAFF.

V usage is TRBV4-3 and J usage is TRBJ1-1; 8 positions agree with TRBD1. V shed 4 bases and J 4 bases; nucleotides not matched to a gene: 5. Germline CDR1 LGHNA, CDR2 YSLEER. This CDR3 is 14 amino acids long. CDR3 in DNA: TGCGCCAGCAGCCCCCGACAGGGGAGCACTGAAGCTTTCTTT. It translates to CASSPRQGSTEAFF.

The V gene is TRBV6-1, the J gene TRBJ1-5, with D perhaps TRBD1 (5 bases). This CDR3 has 15 amino acids. The germline V gene encodes CDR1 MNHNS and CDR2 SASEGT. V lost 1 base to trimming and J lost 2 bases, with 9 bases between them. CDR3 bases: TGTGCCAGCAGTGAAGGTCAGGGTGGCAATCAGCCCCAGCATTTT. Its translation is CASSEGQGGNQPQHF.

The rearrangement links TRBV9 to TRBJ1-1; D is perhaps TRBD1 (5 bases). Germline CDR1 and CDR2: SGDLS and YYNGEE. With 3 bases removed from V and 1 base from J, the gap between germline ends came to 19 bases. The CDR3 is 17 residues long. This CDR3 is CASSAQGPISSNTEAFF. The CDR3 DNA is TGTGCCAGCAGCGCGCAGGGTCCAATCTCTTCGAACACTGAAGCTTTCTTT.

The chain employs TRBV28 and TRBJ1-4, with a weak D call TRBD1 (6 bases). The CDR3 extends over 14 amino acids. Trimming cost V 6 bases and J 8 bases, with 16 bases left between them. The germline V gene has CDR1 MDHEN and CDR2 SYDVKM. CDR3 nucleotides: TGTGCCAGCAGGGTGACTTCAAGGGGGGAAAAACTGTTTTTT. This gives the protein CASRVTSRGEKLFF.

CDR3 bases: TGTGCCAGCAGTCCTCAAGGACAGGGAAACACTGAAGCTTTCTTT. This codes for CASSPQGQGNTEAFF. V gene TRBV28 combines with J gene TRBJ1-1; 8 bases are shared with TRBD1. Germline CDR1 is MDHEN and CDR2 is SYDVKM. The CDR3 runs to 15 residues. Trimming took 5 bases from V and 2 from J; bases not matched to a gene: 7.

The chain recombines TRBV27 with TRBJ1-6, with D uncertain. The CDR3 runs to 13 residues. Germline V CDR1 and CDR2: MNHEY, SMNVEV (reference sequence). V dropped 3 bases and J dropped 6 bases, with 6 bases sitting between them. The CDR3 is CASSFGVNSPLHF. CDR3 DNA sequence: TGTGCCAGCAGTTTCGGGGTTAATTCACCCCTCCACTTT.

The chain links TRBV7-9 to TRBJ2-5, with 7 nucleotides matching TRBD2. This CDR3 has 16 residues. Germline loops: CDR1 SEHNR, CDR2 FQNEAQ (reference sequence). The junction had 12 bases not matched to a gene; V was cut back by 3 bases and J by 5 bases. CDR3 bases: TGTGCCAGCAGCTTGTATGAGGGAGGGCCAAGGGAGACCCAGTACTTC. Amino acids: CASSLYEGGPRETQYF.

This clone has a count of ten or more. The chain employs TRBV7-2 and TRBJ2-1, with D uncertain. Germline V gene lookup returns CDR1 SGHTA and CDR2 FQGNSA. This CDR3 has 13 amino acids. The V gene lost 5 bases and the J gene lost 3 bases, with 8 bases spanning the gap. CDR3 coding DNA: TGTGCCAGCAGCCTCACAGACTACAATGAGCAGTTCTTC. It is translated as CASSLTDYNEQFF.

A remark on this clone: Other DNA sequences from this sample encode an identical CDR3 as well. The chain has TRBV29-1 and TRBJ1-1; TRBD1 is a possible D gene (6 bases). Trimming took 4 bases from V and 0 from J, leaving 9 bases between them. Germline V CDR1 and CDR2: SQVTM, ANQGSEA. The CDR3 runs to 13 residues. The CDR3 DNA follows: TGCAGCGTTGGGGGGCGGATGAACACTGAAGCTTTCTTT. The encoded protein is CSVGGRMNTEAFF.

V usage is TRBV2 and J usage is TRBJ1-5; TRBD1 is a possible D gene (6 bases). Germline CDR1 reads SNHLY; CDR2 reads FYNNEI. CDR3 length: 14 amino acids. Trimming cost V 4 bases and J 7 bases, with 14 bases left between them. CDR3 DNA: TGTGCCAGCAGTGGTCCACAGGGTCGCCAGCCCCAGCATTTT. Residues: CASSGPQGRQPQHF.

The chain links TRBV3-1 (or the pseudogene TRBV3-2) to TRBJ2-1; possible D gene TRBD2, 7 bases. The CDR3 length is 16 residues. Trimming took off 4 bases at V and 4 bases at J, with 17 bases between the two ends. Germline lookup yields CDR1 LGHDT and CDR2 YNNKEL (reference sequence). CDR3 residues: CASSLYGGRGYNEQFF. CDR3 nucleotide sequence: TGTGCCAGCAGCCTGTACGGGGGGAGGGGGTACAATGAGCAGTTCTTC.

This chain uses TRBV13 with TRBJ1-3, with D possibly TRBD1 on 5 matching bases. CDR1 is PRHDT and CDR2 is FYEKMQ in the germline V gene (reference sequence). CDR3 size: 14 residues. Trimming stripped 4 bases from V and 0 bases from J, with 7 bases between. The CDR3 loop reads CASSSQGSGNTIYF. CDR3 sequence (DNA): TGTGCCAGCAGCTCCCAGGGCTCTGGAAACACCATATATTTT.

This rearrangement joins TRBV4-1 to TRBJ2-2; 11 bases align to TRBD2. The germline V gene encodes CDR1 MGHRA and CDR2 YSYEKL. There are 19 residues in the CDR3. The trim removed 5 bases at V and 1 base at J, leaving 12 bases unmatched. The CDR3 protein is CASSSLMGLAEKNTGELFF. In DNA, the CDR3 is TGCGCCAGCAGCTCACTTATGGGACTAGCGGAGAAGAACACCGGGGAGCTGTTTTTT.

The chain has TRBV28 and TRBJ1-1; 9 positions agree with TRBD1. V gave up 4 bases and J gave up 4 bases; unmatched junction bases: 7. From germline, CDR1 is MDHEN and CDR2 SYDVKM. The CDR3 has 15 amino acids. This CDR3 is CASSSQGAPGTEAFF. The CDR3 bases are TGTGCCAGCAGTTCACAGGGGGCGCCGGGCACTGAAGCTTTCTTT. The full variable domain, its missing parts supplied by reference TRBV28 and TRBJ1-1, is DVKVTQSSRYLVKRTGEKVFLECVQDMDHENMFWYRQDPGLGLRLIYFSYDVKMKEKGDIPEGYSVSREKKERFSLILESASTNQTSMYLCASSSQGAPGTEAFFGQGTRLTVV.

This chain uses TRBV10-3 with TRBJ2-1, with 7 positions matching TRBD2. Germline V gene lookup returns CDR1 ENHRY and CDR2 SYGVKD. The CDR3 covers 15 residues. With V trimmed by 0 bases and J by 4 bases, 3 bases remained unmatched. Here the CDR3 DNA reads TGTGCCATCAGTGAGTCCCGGGAGGAGTACAATGAGCAGTTCTTC. The encoded protein is CAISESREEYNEQFF.